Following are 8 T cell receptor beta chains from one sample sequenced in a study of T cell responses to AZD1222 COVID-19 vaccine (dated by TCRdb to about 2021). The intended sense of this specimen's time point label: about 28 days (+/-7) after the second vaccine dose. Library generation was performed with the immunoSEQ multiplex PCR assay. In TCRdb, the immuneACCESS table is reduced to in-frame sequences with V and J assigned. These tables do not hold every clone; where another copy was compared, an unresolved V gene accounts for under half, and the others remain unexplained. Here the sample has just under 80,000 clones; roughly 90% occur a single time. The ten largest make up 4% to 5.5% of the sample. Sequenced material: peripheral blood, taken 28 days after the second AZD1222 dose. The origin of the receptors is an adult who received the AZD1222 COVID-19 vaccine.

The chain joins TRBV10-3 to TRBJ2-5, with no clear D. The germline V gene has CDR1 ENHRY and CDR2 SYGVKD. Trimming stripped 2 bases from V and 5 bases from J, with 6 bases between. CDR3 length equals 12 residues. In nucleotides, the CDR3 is TGTGCCATCAGTGAGAACACGGAGACCCAGTACTTC. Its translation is CAISENTETQYF.

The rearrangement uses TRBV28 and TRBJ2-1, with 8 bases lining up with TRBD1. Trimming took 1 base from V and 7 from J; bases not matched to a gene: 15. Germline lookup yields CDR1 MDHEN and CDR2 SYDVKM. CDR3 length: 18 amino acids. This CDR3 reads CASSLLAPQRTGRNEQFF. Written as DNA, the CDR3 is TGTGCCAGCAGTTTATTAGCCCCCCAAAGGACAGGGAGGAATGAGCAGTTCTTC.

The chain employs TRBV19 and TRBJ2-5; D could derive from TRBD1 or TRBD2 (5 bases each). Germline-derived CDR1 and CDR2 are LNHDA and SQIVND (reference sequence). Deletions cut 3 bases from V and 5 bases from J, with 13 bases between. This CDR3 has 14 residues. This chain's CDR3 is CASSMGPFSETQYF. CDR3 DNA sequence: TGTGCCAGTAGTATGGGACCGTTCTCCGAGACCCAGTACTTC.

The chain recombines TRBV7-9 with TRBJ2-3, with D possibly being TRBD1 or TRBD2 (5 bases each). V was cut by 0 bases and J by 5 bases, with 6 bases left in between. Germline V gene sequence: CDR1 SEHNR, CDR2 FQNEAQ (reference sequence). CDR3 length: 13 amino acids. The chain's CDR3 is CASSLAGVDTQYF. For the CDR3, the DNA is TGTGCCAGCAGCTTAGCGGGGGTAGATACGCAGTATTTT. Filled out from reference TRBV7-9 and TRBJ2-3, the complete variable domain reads DTGVSQNPRHKITKRGQNVTFRCDPISEHNRLYWYRQTLGQGPEFLTYFQNEAQLEKSRLLSDRFSAERPKGSFSTLEIQRTEQGDSAMYLCASSLAGVDTQYFGPGTRLTVL.

CDR3 nucleotide sequence: TGTGCCAGCGGGAAGTCCATAGGCCAGCCCCAGCATTTT. This translates into CASGKSIGQPQHF. The V and J genes are TRBV27 and TRBJ1-5; no clear D gene. There are 13 residues in the CDR3. Germline V gives CDR1 MNHEY, CDR2 SMNVEV (reference sequence). Trimming removed 8 bases at V and 7 bases at J, with 15 bases between.

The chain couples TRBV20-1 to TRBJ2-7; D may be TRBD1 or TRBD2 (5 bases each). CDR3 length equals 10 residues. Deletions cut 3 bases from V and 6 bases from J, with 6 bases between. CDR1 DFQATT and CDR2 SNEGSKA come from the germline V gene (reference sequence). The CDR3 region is CSASGGEQYF. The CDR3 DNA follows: TGCAGTGCTAGTGGGGGCGAGCAGTACTTC.

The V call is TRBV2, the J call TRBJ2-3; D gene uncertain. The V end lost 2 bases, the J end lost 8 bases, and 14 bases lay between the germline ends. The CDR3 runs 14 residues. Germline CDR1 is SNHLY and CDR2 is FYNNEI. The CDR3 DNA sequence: TGTGCCAGCAGTGAATCTTGGAAATATGGTACGCAGTATTTT. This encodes CASSESWKYGTQYF. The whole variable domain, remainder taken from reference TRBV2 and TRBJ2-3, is EPEVTQTPSHQVTQMGQEVILRCVPISNHLYFYWYRQILGQKVEFLVSFYNNEISEKSEIFDDQFSVERPDGSNFTLKIRSTKLEDSAMYFCASSESWKYGTQYFGPGTRLTVL.

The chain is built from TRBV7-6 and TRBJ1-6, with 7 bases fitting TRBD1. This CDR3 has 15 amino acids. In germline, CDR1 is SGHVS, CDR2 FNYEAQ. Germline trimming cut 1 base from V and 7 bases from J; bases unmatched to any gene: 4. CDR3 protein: CASSLVGQRNSPLHF. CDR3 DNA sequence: TGTGCCAGCAGCTTAGTGGGACAGCGGAATTCACCCCTCCACTTT. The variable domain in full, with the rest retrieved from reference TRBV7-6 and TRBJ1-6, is GAGVSQSPRYKVTKRGQDVALRCDPISGHVSLYWYRQALGQGPEFLTYFNYEAQQDKSGLPNDRFSAERPEGSISTLTIQRTEQRDSAMYRCASSLVGQRNSPLHFGNGTRLTVT.